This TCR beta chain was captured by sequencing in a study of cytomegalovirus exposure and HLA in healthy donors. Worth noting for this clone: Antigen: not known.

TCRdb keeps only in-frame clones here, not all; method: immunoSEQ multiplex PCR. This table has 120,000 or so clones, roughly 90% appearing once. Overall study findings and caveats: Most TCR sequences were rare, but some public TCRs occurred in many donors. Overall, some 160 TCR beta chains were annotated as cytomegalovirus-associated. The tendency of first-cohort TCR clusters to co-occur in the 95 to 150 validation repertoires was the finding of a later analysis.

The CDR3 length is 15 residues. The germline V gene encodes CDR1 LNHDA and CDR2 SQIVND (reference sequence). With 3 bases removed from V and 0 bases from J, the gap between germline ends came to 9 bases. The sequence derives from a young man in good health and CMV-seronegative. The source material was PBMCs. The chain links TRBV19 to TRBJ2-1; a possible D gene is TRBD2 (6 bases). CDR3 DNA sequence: TGTGCCAGTAGTATGGGCGGGGACTCCTACAATGAGCAGTTCTTC. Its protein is CASSMGGDSYNEQFF. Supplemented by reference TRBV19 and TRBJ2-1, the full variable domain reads DGGITQSPKYLFRKEGQNVTLSCEQNLNHDAMYWYRQDPGQGLRLIYYSQIVNDFQKGDIAEGYSVSREKKESFPLTVTSAQKNPTAFYLCASSMGGDSYNEQFFGPGTRLTVL.